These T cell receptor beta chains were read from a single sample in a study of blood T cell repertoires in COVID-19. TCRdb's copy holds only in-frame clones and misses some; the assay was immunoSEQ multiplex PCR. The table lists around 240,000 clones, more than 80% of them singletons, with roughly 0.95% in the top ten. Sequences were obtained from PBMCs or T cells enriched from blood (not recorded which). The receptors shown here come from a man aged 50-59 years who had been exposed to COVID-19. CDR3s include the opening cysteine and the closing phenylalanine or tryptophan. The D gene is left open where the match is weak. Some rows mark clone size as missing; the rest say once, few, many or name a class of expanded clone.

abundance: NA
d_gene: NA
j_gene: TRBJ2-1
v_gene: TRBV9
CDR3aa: CASSDRDYNEQFF
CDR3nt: TGTGCCAGCAGCGACCGGGACTACAATGAGCAGTTCTTC

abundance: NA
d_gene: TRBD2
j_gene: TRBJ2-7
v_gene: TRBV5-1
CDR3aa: CASSGGLAGAAGYEQYF
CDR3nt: TGCGCCAGCAGCGGGGGACTAGCGGGGGCCGCCGGCTACGAGCAGTACTTC

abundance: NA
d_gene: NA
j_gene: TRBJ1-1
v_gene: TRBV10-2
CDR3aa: CASSEWGTAAGTEAFF
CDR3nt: TGCGCCAGCAGTGAGTGGGGGACTGCGGCGGGAACTGAAGCTTTCTTT

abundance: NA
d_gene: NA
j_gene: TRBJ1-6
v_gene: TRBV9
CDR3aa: CASSAQGTEYSPLHF
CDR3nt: TGTGCCAGCAGCGCACAGGGAACAGAATATTCACCCCTCCACTTT

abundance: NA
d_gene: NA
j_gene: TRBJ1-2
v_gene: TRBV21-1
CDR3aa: CASSLFRGRDGYTF
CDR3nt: TGTGCCAGCAGCCTCTTTCGGGGAAGGGATGGCTACACCTTC

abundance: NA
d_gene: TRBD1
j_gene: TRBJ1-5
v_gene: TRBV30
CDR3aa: CAWSGQGDQPQHF
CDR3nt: TGTGCCTGGAGTGGACAGGGCGATCAGCCCCAGCATTTT

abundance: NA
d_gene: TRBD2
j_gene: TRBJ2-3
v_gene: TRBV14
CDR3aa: CASSRGLAGGLDTQYF
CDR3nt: TGTGCCAGCAGCCGGGGACTAGCGGGGGGGCTTGATACGCAGTATTTT

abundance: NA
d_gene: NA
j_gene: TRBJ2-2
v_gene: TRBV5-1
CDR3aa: CASSLDRINTGELFF
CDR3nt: TGCGCCAGCAGCTTGGACAGGATTAACACCGGGGAGCTGTTTTTT

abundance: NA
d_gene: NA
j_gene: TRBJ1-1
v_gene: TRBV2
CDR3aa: CAGNRDTEAFF
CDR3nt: TGTGCCGGAAACCGGGACACTGAAGCTTTCTTT

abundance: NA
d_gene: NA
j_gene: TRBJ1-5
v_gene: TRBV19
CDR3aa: CASSEVPGVNQPQHF
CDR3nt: TGTGCCAGTAGTGAAGTCCCAGGGGTGAATCAGCCCCAGCATTTT

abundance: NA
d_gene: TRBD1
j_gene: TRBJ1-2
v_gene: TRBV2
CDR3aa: CASIRGLDYGYTF
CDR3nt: TGTGCCAGCATTAGGGGGCTGGACTATGGCTACACCTTC

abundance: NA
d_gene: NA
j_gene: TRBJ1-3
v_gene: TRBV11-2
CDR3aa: CASSLVSSGNTIYF
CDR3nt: TGTGCCAGCAGCTTAGTTAGCTCTGGAAACACCATATATTTT

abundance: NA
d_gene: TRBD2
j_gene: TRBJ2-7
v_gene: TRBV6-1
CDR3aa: CASSEGAGGLYEQYF
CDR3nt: TGTGCCAGCAGTGAAGGGGCGGGGGGTCTTTACGAGCAGTACTTC

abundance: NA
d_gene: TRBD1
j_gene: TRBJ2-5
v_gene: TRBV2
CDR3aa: CASSSVGTAKETQYF
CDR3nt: TGTGCCAGCAGTTCCGTAGGGACAGCCAAAGAGACCCAGTACTTC

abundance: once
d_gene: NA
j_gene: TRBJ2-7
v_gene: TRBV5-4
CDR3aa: CASSLAPGSYEQYF
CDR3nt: TGTGCCAGCAGCTTGGCCCCGGGGTCCTACGAGCAGTACTTC

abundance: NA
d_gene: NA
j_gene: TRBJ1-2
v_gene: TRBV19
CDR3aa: CASKGKGGSNGYTF
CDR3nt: TGTGCCTCCAAAGGGAAAGGGGGTTCGAATGGCTACACCTTC

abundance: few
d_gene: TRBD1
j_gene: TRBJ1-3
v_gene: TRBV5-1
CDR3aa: CASSRGDRSSGNTIYF
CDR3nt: TGCGCCAGCAGCCGGGGGGACAGGAGCTCTGGAAACACCATATATTTT

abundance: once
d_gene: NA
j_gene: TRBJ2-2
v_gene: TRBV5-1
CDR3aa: CASGPDSGNTGELFF
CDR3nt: TGCGCCAGCGGTCCGGATTCGGGGAACACCGGGGAGCTGTTTTTT

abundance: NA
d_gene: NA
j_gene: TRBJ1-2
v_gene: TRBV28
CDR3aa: CASSLGFGYTF
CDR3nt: TGTGCCAGCAGTCTAGGCTTTGGCTACACCTTC

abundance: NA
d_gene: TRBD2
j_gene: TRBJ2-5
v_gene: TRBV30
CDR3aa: CAWSWTGTTLTGTQYF
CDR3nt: TGTGCCTGGAGTTGGACCGGGACTACCTTAACTGGGACCCAGTACTTC

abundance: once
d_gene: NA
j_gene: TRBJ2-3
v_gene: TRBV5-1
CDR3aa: CASSLASVTDTQYF
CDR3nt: TGCGCCAGCAGCTTGGCGTCAGTAACAGATACGCAGTATTTT

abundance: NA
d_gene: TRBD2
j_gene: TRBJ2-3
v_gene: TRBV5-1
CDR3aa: CASSLYGSGSGKGDTQYF
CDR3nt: TGCGCCAGCAGCTTGTACGGTAGCGGGAGTGGGAAGGGCGATACGCAGTATTTT

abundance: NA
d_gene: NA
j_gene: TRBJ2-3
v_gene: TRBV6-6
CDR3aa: CASSYSPTDTQYF
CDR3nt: TGTGCCAGCAGTTACTCTCCTACAGATACGCAGTATTTT

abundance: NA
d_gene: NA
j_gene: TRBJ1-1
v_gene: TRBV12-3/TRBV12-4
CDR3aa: CASSFNADTEAFF
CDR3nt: TGTGCCAGCAGTTTTAATGCGGACACTGAAGCTTTCTTT

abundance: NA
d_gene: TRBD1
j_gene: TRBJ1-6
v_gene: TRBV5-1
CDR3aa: CASSTTGSSYNSPLHF
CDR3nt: TGCGCCAGCAGCACGACAGGGAGCTCCTATAATTCACCCCTCCACTTT

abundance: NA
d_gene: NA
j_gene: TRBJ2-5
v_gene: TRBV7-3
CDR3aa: CASSPGQQETQYF
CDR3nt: TGTGCCAGCAGCCCCGGACAGCAAGAGACCCAGTACTTC

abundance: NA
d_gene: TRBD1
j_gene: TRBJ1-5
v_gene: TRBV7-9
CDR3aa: CASSTGTAVQPQHF
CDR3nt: TGTGCCAGCAGCACCGGGACAGCGGTACAGCCCCAGCATTTT